One sample yielded the 18 T cell receptor beta chains listed below, sequenced in a study of shared clonotypes between healthy human individuals. As defined, naive CD8 cells were CD45RO-negative and positively selected for CCR7, with terminally differentiated effector memory CD45RA+ cells excluded. Generated by immunoSEQ multiplex PCR, the TCRdb table keeps only in-frame clones and is missing some. This sample yields 800,000 or so clones, of which approximately 96% are seen a single time; around 0.25% belongs to the top ten. Material for sequencing was naive CD8+ T cells sorted from blood. These receptors came from a man aged 25 to 45 in good health.

This clone was seen more than once but under ten times. This sequence joins TRBV27 and TRBJ2-3; 10 bases line up with TRBD2. The V gene's germline CDR1 is MNHEY and CDR2 SMNVEV (reference sequence). V was pared by 1 base and J by 2 bases, with 3 bases of the junction left unmatched. CDR3 length equals 16 residues. DNA for the CDR3: TGTGCCAGCAGTTTATTACTAGCGGGGAACACAGATACGCAGTATTTT. Translating it yields CASSLLLAGNTDTQYF.

The chain combines TRBV9 with TRBJ2-7; D uncertain. The germline V gene has CDR1 SGDLS and CDR2 YYNGEE. The CDR3 extends over 14 amino acids. V lost 0 bases and J lost 2, with 9 bases in between. Here the CDR3 DNA reads TGTGCCAGCAGCGTAGAGGGCAGGACCTACGAGCAGTACTTC. Its translation: CASSVEGRTYEQYF.

The genes are TRBV14 and TRBJ2-7; D may match TRBD1 or TRBD2 (5 bases each). CDR1 SGHDN and CDR2 FVKESK come from the germline V gene. The CDR3 runs to 13 residues. Trimming left V 6 bases short and J 1 base short, with 10 bases between. The CDR3 loop reads CASRLRGSYEQYF. In DNA form, the CDR3 reads TGTGCCAGCAGATTGAGGGGATCCTACGAGCAGTACTTC.

The chain has TRBV5-6 and TRBJ1-5, with a weak D call TRBD1 (6 bases). The CDR3 runs to 13 residues. V was pared by 2 bases and J by 6 bases, with 9 bases between. Per germline, CDR1 SGHDT and CDR2 YYEEEE. In DNA, the CDR3 is TGTGCCAGCAGCTTAGGGGGGAGTCAGCCCCAGCATTTT. Translating it yields CASSLGGSQPQHF.

This sequence joins TRBV29-1 and TRBJ1-2, with 9 bases fitting TRBD1. Unmatched junction bases numbered 10, after V lost 6 bases and J lost 8 bases. The length of the CDR3 is 13 residues. Germline V CDR1 and CDR2: SQVTM, ANQGSEA. The CDR3 region has the DNA TGCAGCGTCACGGACAGGGGAGTAGGCGGCTACACCTTC. As protein: CSVTDRGVGGYTF.

The chain links TRBV6-6 to TRBJ2-3; D gene uncertain. The CDR3 runs to 15 residues. V was clipped by 2 bases and J by 1 base, with 10 bases between them. Germline CDR1 reads MNHNY; CDR2 reads SVGAGI (reference sequence). CDR3 DNA: TGTGCCAGCAGTTACCTAGAGATTGGCACAGATACGCAGTATTTT. This gives the protein CASSYLEIGTDTQYF.

The chain links TRBV2 to TRBJ1-2, with a weak D call TRBD1 (5 bases). The V gene's germline CDR1 is SNHLY and CDR2 FYNNEI. This CDR3 has 13 residues. Trimming pared 4 bases from V and 6 bases from J, leaving 12 bases between. The CDR3 bases are TGTGCCAGCAGTGTGCCGGGAGGGGATGGCTACACCTTC. Its translation: CASSVPGGDGYTF.

This clone was seen a single time. The J gene is TRBJ2-1, the V gene TRBV4-2, with TRBD2 identical over 16 bases. This CDR3 comprises 17 residues. Germline V CDR1 and CDR2: LGHNA, YNFKEQ. V shed 4 bases and J 8 bases; nucleotides not matched to a gene: 8. The chain's CDR3 is CASSLTLGTSGRDEQFF. In DNA form, the CDR3 reads TGTGCCAGCAGCCTTACCCTCGGGACTAGCGGGAGGGATGAGCAGTTCTTC.

This chain links TRBV11-2 with TRBJ2-7; 11 positions agree with TRBD2. The V gene end was trimmed by 5 bases and the J gene end by 2 bases; junction bases not matched to a gene: 11. The CDR3 has 17 residues. Germline values: CDR1 SGHAT, CDR2 FQNNGV. CDR3 region: CASSQAFGSGRAYEQYF. The CDR3, as DNA: TGTGCCAGCAGCCAAGCCTTCGGTAGCGGGAGGGCCTACGAGCAGTACTTC.

The rearrangement uses TRBV15 and TRBJ2-1, with D perhaps matching TRBD2 (5 bases). The CDR3 consists of 20 residues. Trimming took 3 bases from V and 0 from J, leaving 24 bases between them. In germline, CDR1 is LNHNV, CDR2 YYDKDF (reference sequence). The CDR3 region has the DNA TGTGCCACCAGCAGGCAATCCACTCCTAGCTTATTAACCTCCTACAATGAGCAGTTCTTC. Protein: CATSRQSTPSLLTSYNEQFF.

CDR3 region: CASSVAQTNVLTF. CDR3 DNA sequence: TGTGCCAGCAGCGTAGCCCAGACCAACGTCCTGACTTTC. This chain connects TRBV9 to TRBJ2-6; no firm D call. CDR3 length: 13 residues. V was cut by 0 bases and J by 8 bases, with 6 bases left in between. Germline loops: CDR1 SGDLS, CDR2 YYNGEE.

The CDR3: CSVVSWDVASSGELFF. CDR3 DNA sequence: TGCAGCGTTGTATCTTGGGACGTAGCCTCCTCCGGGGAGCTGTTTTTT. The chain joins TRBV29-1 to TRBJ2-2; tentatively, D is TRBD1 or TRBD2 (5 bases each). The CDR3 covers 16 residues. Trimming stripped 4 bases from V and 6 bases from J, with 21 bases between. Germline values: CDR1 SQVTM, CDR2 ANQGSEA.

The chain couples TRBV6-1 to TRBJ2-7, with 10 bases aligning to TRBD2. The V gene end was trimmed by 4 bases and the J gene end by 2 bases; junction bases not matched to a gene: 8. This CDR3 is 16 amino acids long. Per the germline V gene, CDR1 is MNHNS and CDR2 is SASEGT. The CDR3 DNA reads TGTGCCAGCAGTGTAGAACTAGCGGGGACTACCTACGAGCAGTACTTC. Protein: CASSVELAGTTYEQYF.

The chain uses TRBV15 and TRBJ2-7; 9 bases match TRBD2. From germline, CDR1 is LNHNV and CDR2 YYDKDF (reference sequence). V lost 0 bases to trimming and J lost 4 bases; unmatched junction nucleotides: 7. The CDR3 totals 16 residues. The CDR3 loop reads CATSRDRAGGVYEQYF. In DNA form, the CDR3 reads TGTGCCACCAGCAGAGATCGGGCGGGAGGGGTTTACGAGCAGTACTTC.

The rearrangement uses TRBV27 and TRBJ2-7; perhaps TRBD1 as D (6 bases). The CDR3 consists of 14 residues. The germline CDR1 and CDR2 sequences are MNHEY and SMNVEV (reference sequence). V dropped 8 bases and J dropped 3 bases, with 17 bases sitting between them. As DNA, the CDR3 is TGTGCCAGCGGAGAGACAGGTTGGGACTACGAGCAGTACTTC. Protein: CASGETGWDYEQYF.

The CDR3 nucleotides are TGTGCCAGCAGCAAGGAAGGCCCGGCGGGACTCTACAATGAGCAGTTCTTC. It yields the protein CASSKEGPAGLYNEQFF. The chain is built from TRBV28 and TRBJ2-1; D may be TRBD2 (6 bases). V was shortened by 6 bases and J by 3 bases, with 21 bases between the two germline ends. The length of the CDR3 is 17 residues. Germline V gene lookup returns CDR1 MDHEN and CDR2 SYDVKM.

The V call is TRBV6-1, the J call TRBJ2-7; D remains ambiguous. Germline-derived CDR1 and CDR2 are MNHNS and SASEGT. Trimming shortened V by 6 bases and J by 4 bases, and 7 bases separated the two germline ends. This CDR3 contains 11 residues. CDR3 residues: CASRDGYEQYF. The CDR3 DNA reads as TGTGCCAGCAGGGACGGATACGAGCAGTACTTC.

This clone was seen once. Here the CDR3 reads CAWNTGVVYEQYF. Written as DNA, the CDR3 is TGTGCCTGGAATACGGGAGTTGTCTACGAGCAGTACTTC. The gene calls are TRBV30 and TRBJ2-7; possible D gene TRBD2, 6 bases. CDR1 and CDR2 from the germline V gene are GTSNPN and SVGIG (reference sequence). V lost 4 bases and J lost 3, with 13 bases in between. This CDR3 has 13 amino acids.